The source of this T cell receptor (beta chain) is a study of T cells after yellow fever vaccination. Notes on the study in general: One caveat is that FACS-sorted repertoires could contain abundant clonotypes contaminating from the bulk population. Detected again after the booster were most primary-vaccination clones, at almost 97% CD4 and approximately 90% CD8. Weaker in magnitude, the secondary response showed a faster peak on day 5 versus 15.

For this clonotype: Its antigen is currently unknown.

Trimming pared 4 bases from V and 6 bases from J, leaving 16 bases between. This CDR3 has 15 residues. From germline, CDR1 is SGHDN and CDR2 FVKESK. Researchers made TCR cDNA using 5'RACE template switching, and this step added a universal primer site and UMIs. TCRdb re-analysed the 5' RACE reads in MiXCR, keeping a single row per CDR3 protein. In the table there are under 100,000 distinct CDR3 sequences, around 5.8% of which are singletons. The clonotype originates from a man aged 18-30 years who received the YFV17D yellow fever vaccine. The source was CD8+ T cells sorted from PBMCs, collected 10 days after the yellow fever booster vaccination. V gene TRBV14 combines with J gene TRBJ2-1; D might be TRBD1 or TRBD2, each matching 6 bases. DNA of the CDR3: TGTGCCAGCAGCCCTGGGACGTGGGGGGCCAATGAGCAGTTCTTC. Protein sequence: CASSPGTWGANEQFF.